At least ten counts were recorded for the clone carrying this T cell receptor (beta chain). Its target is not known. Germline V CDR1 and CDR2: SQVTM, ANQGSEA. This CDR3 region has 13 residues. Trimming removed 5 bases at V and 7 bases at J, with 14 bases between. This record comes from a study of response to subunit inactivated influenza vaccine. General observations from the study: Every seasonal influenza vaccination brings in few new T cells, the authors suggested.

TCRdb analysed the RT-PCR reads with MiXCR anew, one entry per CDR3 protein. The sample shows fewer than 550,000 distinct CDR3 sequences, roughly 25% of them seen only once. The source material was CD4+ T cells sorted from PBMCs, sampled less than 6 days after vaccination. The source is a man over 45 who received an inactivated influenza vaccine. The rearrangement joins TRBV29-1 to TRBJ1-4; D is unclear. CDR3 protein: CSVLGPDGEKLFF. CDR3 nucleotides: TGCAGCGTTTTAGGGCCGGACGGTGAAAAACTGTTTTTT.